What follows is one T cell receptor beta chain and its context. The data were obtained in a study of blood T cell repertoires in COVID-19. At the level of the study: Both acute and convalescent COVID-19 samples were obtained from the United States, Italy and Spain. T cells, B-cell-depleted T cells, or PBMCs provided the cDNA or gDNA that served as material.

Original processing notes: Reference gene primers were amplified, and this amplification served to estimate nucleated cell counts. Only in-frame clones appear in the TCRdb table, and some are missing; sequencing was by immunoSEQ multiplex PCR. The V and J calls and clone size are taken from that table; D and trimming were inferred from the DNA. The data contain roughly 39,000 clones, 88% of them singletons. Trimming stripped 5 bases from V and 6 bases from J, with 8 bases between. The CDR3 extends over 11 amino acids. V and J are TRBV12-3 or TRBV12-4 and TRBJ2-7; D ambiguous. The receptor was isolated from a woman aged 70-85 years with acute or convalescent COVID-19. The sequenced sample was peripheral blood. CDR3 bases: TGTGCCAGCAGTCCCGAGTGCGAGCAGTACGTC. It specifies CASSPECEQYV.